Listed below are T cell receptor beta chains from one sample, sequenced in a study of Graves' ophthalmopathy and Graves' hyperthyroidism. A single record per CDR3 protein comes from TCRdb applying MiXCR to the multiplex PCR reads. The sample holds about 400,000 distinct CDR3 sequences, around 20% seen once. Sample: peripheral blood. These receptor sequences come from a woman aged 18-29 years with Graves' ophthalmopathy. CDR3s include the opening cysteine and the closing phenylalanine or tryptophan. Fields, in order: V gene, J gene, D gene, clone size, CDR3 protein, CDR3 DNA. A D gene is named only where the DNA matches it firmly. Clone size is stated in some rows and not others, as once, few, many or a class when expanded.

v_call: TRBV2
j_call: TRBJ2-7
d_call: .
clone_size: .
cdr3_aa: CASSEFGTSSYEQYF
cdr3_nt: TGTGCCAGCAGTGAATTCGGGACAAGCTCCTACGAGCAGTACTTC

v_call: TRBV6-5
j_call: TRBJ1-5
d_call: .
clone_size: many
cdr3_aa: CASSRGAYQPQHF
cdr3_nt: TGTGCCAGCAGCCGCGGGGCCTATCAACCCCAGCATTTT

v_call: TRBV20-1
j_call: TRBJ1-1
d_call: TRBD1
clone_size: many
cdr3_aa: CSAPHRDRSTEAFF
cdr3_nt: TGCAGTGCCCCACACCGGGACAGGAGCACTGAAGCTTTCTTT

v_call: TRBV12-3/TRBV12-4
j_call: TRBJ1-5
d_call: TRBD1
clone_size: many
cdr3_aa: CASREGQAAQHF
cdr3_nt: TGTGCCAGCAGGGAAGGACAGGCAGCCCAGCATTTT

v_call: TRBV4-3
j_call: TRBJ1-2
d_call: TRBD1
clone_size: many
cdr3_aa: CASSPDGQGRGYTF
cdr3_nt: TGCGCCAGCAGCCCAGACGGACAGGGGCGGGGCTACACCTTC

v_call: TRBV19
j_call: TRBJ2-2
d_call: TRBD1
clone_size: many
cdr3_aa: CASSIRRGQGDTGELFF
cdr3_nt: TGTGCCAGTAGTATCCGTCGGGGACAGGGGGACACCGGGGAGCTGTTTTTT

v_call: TRBV7-3
j_call: TRBJ2-5
d_call: .
clone_size: .
cdr3_aa: CASSPVPLGKQETQYF
cdr3_nt: TGTGCCAGCAGCCCGGTCCCCTTGGGGAAACAAGAGACCCAGTACTTC

v_call: TRBV19
j_call: TRBJ2-7
d_call: .
clone_size: few
cdr3_aa: CASSIPSQGNYEQYF
cdr3_nt: TGTGCCAGTAGTATACCCTCCCAGGGGAACTACGAGCAGTACTTC

v_call: TRBV5-5
j_call: TRBJ1-3
d_call: .
clone_size: many
cdr3_aa: CASSLSGASSGNTIYF
cdr3_nt: TGTGCCAGCAGCTTGTCGGGGGCGAGCTCTGGAAACACCATATATTTT

v_call: TRBV27
j_call: TRBJ1-1
d_call: TRBD1
clone_size: many
cdr3_aa: CASIGTAAAFF
cdr3_nt: TGTGCCAGCATAGGGACAGCGGCAGCTTTCTTT

v_call: TRBV28
j_call: TRBJ1-5
d_call: .
clone_size: many
cdr3_aa: CASITGGRNQPQHF
cdr3_nt: TGTGCCAGCATTACGGGGGGGCGCAATCAGCCCCAGCATTTT

v_call: TRBV9
j_call: TRBJ1-6
d_call: TRBD1
clone_size: many
cdr3_aa: CASRAGTGGSPLHF
cdr3_nt: TGTGCCAGCAGAGCCGGGACAGGAGGTTCACCCCTCCACTTT

v_call: TRBV10-3
j_call: TRBJ1-5
d_call: .
clone_size: many
cdr3_aa: CAISGGLARPQHF
cdr3_nt: TGTGCCATTAGTGGGGGGTTGGCCAGGCCCCAGCATTTT

v_call: TRBV10-3
j_call: TRBJ1-6
d_call: .
clone_size: many
cdr3_aa: CAIRGTGGDSPLHF
cdr3_nt: TGTGCCATCCGGGGGACGGGTGGGGATTCACCCCTCCACTTT

v_call: TRBV6-2/TRBV6-3
j_call: TRBJ1-5
d_call: .
clone_size: .
cdr3_aa: CASSYLPGKGSNQPQHF
cdr3_nt: TGTGCCAGCAGTTACCTCCCTGGGAAGGGTAGCAATCAGCCCCAGCATTTT

v_call: TRBV6-2/TRBV6-3
j_call: TRBJ2-2
d_call: .
clone_size: many
cdr3_aa: CASRDTRTITGELFF
cdr3_nt: TGTGCCAGCAGGGATACCAGGACAATAACCGGGGAGCTGTTTTTT

v_call: TRBV7-6
j_call: TRBJ2-7
d_call: TRBD2
clone_size: many
cdr3_aa: CASSYEWGDGRSSYEQYF
cdr3_nt: TGTGCCAGCAGCTACGAATGGGGGGACGGGAGGAGCTCCTACGAGCAGTACTTC

v_call: TRBV27
j_call: TRBJ1-6
d_call: TRBD1
clone_size: many
cdr3_aa: CASSRADRDNSPLHF
cdr3_nt: TGTGCCAGCAGCCGAGCGGACAGGGATAATTCACCCCTCCACTTT

v_call: TRBV20-1
j_call: TRBJ2-7
d_call: TRBD2
clone_size: many
cdr3_aa: CSSGTSGSGEQYF
cdr3_nt: TGCAGTTCTGGGACTAGCGGGAGCGGGGAGCAGTACTTC

v_call: TRBV29-1
j_call: TRBJ2-5
d_call: .
clone_size: many
cdr3_aa: CSVGGLADQETQYF
cdr3_nt: TGCAGCGTTGGGGGGCTAGCCGACCAAGAGACCCAGTACTTC

v_call: TRBV28
j_call: TRBJ2-5
d_call: .
clone_size: .
cdr3_aa: CASTRSSGEWQETQYF
cdr3_nt: TGTGCCAGCACGAGGTCTTCAGGGGAATGGCAAGAGACCCAGTACTTC

v_call: TRBV7-9
j_call: TRBJ1-2
d_call: TRBD1
clone_size: many
cdr3_aa: CASSLRQGAGGYTF
cdr3_nt: TGTGCCAGCAGCTTAAGACAGGGGGCCGGCGGCTACACCTTC

v_call: TRBV3-1
j_call: TRBJ1-1
d_call: .
clone_size: many
cdr3_aa: CASSLAAGADTEAFF
cdr3_nt: TGTGCCAGCAGCCTGGCGGCGGGGGCGGACACTGAAGCTTTCTTT

v_call: TRBV28
j_call: TRBJ1-5
d_call: TRBD1
clone_size: many
cdr3_aa: CASSQDRENQPQHF
cdr3_nt: TGTGCCAGCAGCCAAGACAGGGAGAATCAGCCCCAGCATTTT

v_call: TRBV30
j_call: TRBJ1-1
d_call: .
clone_size: many
cdr3_aa: CAWSAWGTEAFF
cdr3_nt: TGTGCCTGGAGTGCCTGGGGCACTGAAGCTTTCTTT

v_call: TRBV20-1
j_call: TRBJ2-4
d_call: .
clone_size: few
cdr3_aa: CSAPRRIGSGLAKNIQYF
cdr3_nt: TGCAGTGCCCCCCGGAGGATAGGTAGCGGACTAGCCAAAAACATTCAGTACTTC

v_call: TRBV7-3
j_call: TRBJ1-1
d_call: .
clone_size: many
cdr3_aa: CASSLRPGRDTEAFF
cdr3_nt: TGTGCCAGCAGCTTACGCCCGGGAAGGGACACTGAAGCTTTCTTT

v_call: TRBV28
j_call: TRBJ1-3
d_call: .
clone_size: many
cdr3_aa: CAASGNTIYF
cdr3_nt: TGTGCGGCCTCTGGAAACACCATATATTTT

v_call: TRBV28
j_call: TRBJ2-5
d_call: .
clone_size: many
cdr3_aa: CASSFGTFQETQYF
cdr3_nt: TGTGCCAGCAGTTTTGGTACCTTCCAAGAGACCCAGTACTTC

v_call: TRBV11-1
j_call: TRBJ1-5
d_call: .
clone_size: .
cdr3_aa: CASSFAFSDSASNQPQHF
cdr3_nt: TGTGCCAGCAGCTTCGCTTTCTCGGACTCGGCAAGCAATCAGCCCCAGCATTTT

v_call: TRBV19
j_call: TRBJ1-2
d_call: TRBD1
clone_size: many
cdr3_aa: CASCRDRGYGYTF
cdr3_nt: TGTGCCAGTTGTCGGGACAGGGGATATGGCTACACCTTC

v_call: TRBV19
j_call: TRBJ1-6
d_call: TRBD1
clone_size: many
cdr3_aa: CASQRDRDSSPLHF
cdr3_nt: TGTGCCAGTCAGAGAGACAGGGATAGTTCACCCCTCCACTTT

v_call: TRBV28
j_call: TRBJ1-3
d_call: TRBD1
clone_size: many
cdr3_aa: CASRRRGTGSGNTIYF
cdr3_nt: TGTGCCAGCAGACGTAGAGGGACAGGGTCTGGAAACACCATATATTTT

v_call: TRBV11-1
j_call: TRBJ2-5
d_call: .
clone_size: many
cdr3_aa: CASSLVLASETQYF
cdr3_nt: TGTGCCAGCAGCTTAGTTCTCGCCTCAGAGACCCAGTACTTC

v_call: TRBV6-2/TRBV6-3
j_call: TRBJ2-7
d_call: TRBD1
clone_size: many
cdr3_aa: CASSYSVTGTESSYEQYF
cdr3_nt: TGTGCCAGCAGTTACTCCGTTACCGGGACAGAAAGCTCCTACGAGCAGTACTTC

v_call: TRBV29-1
j_call: TRBJ2-7
d_call: .
clone_size: many
cdr3_aa: CSVVRVYEQYF
cdr3_nt: TGCAGCGTTGTAAGAGTCTACGAGCAGTACTTC

v_call: TRBV6-2/TRBV6-3
j_call: TRBJ2-2
d_call: TRBD2
clone_size: many
cdr3_aa: CASSYPLLAGLTGELFF
cdr3_nt: TGTGCCAGCAGTTATCCTCTACTAGCGGGGCTCACCGGGGAGCTGTTTTTT

v_call: TRBV19
j_call: TRBJ1-2
d_call: TRBD1
clone_size: many
cdr3_aa: CASRRLQGDYGYTF
cdr3_nt: TGTGCCAGTAGGAGGTTACAGGGGGACTATGGCTACACCTTC

v_call: TRBV6-5
j_call: TRBJ2-7
d_call: TRBD2
clone_size: many
cdr3_aa: CASRPTSGAAYEQYF
cdr3_nt: TGTGCCAGCAGACCCACTAGCGGGGCCGCCTACGAGCAGTACTTC

v_call: TRBV29-1
j_call: TRBJ2-2
d_call: TRBD1
clone_size: many
cdr3_aa: CSSKGTGDTGELFF
cdr3_nt: TGCAGCTCCAAAGGGACAGGGGACACCGGGGAGCTGTTTTTT

v_call: TRBV6-1
j_call: TRBJ1-6
d_call: .
clone_size: medium-sized
cdr3_aa: CASSDRDGYNSPLHF
cdr3_nt: TGTGCCAGCAGTGACCGGGACGGCTATAATTCACCCCTCCACTTT

v_call: TRBV14
j_call: TRBJ2-5
d_call: .
clone_size: many
cdr3_aa: CASSQDRFRETQYF
cdr3_nt: TGTGCCAGCAGCCAAGACAGGTTCCGAGAGACCCAGTACTTC

v_call: TRBV27
j_call: TRBJ1-1
d_call: .
clone_size: many
cdr3_aa: CASSRFNTEAFF
cdr3_nt: TGTGCCAGCAGTCGATTCAACACTGAAGCTTTCTTT

v_call: TRBV6-2/TRBV6-3
j_call: TRBJ1-5
d_call: .
clone_size: many
cdr3_aa: CASSYSGWIQPQHF
cdr3_nt: TGTGCCAGCAGTTACTCTGGCTGGATACAGCCCCAGCATTTT